This entry concerns a single T cell receptor (beta chain). Its target antigen remains unknown. Base qualities are missing; no much larger clone stands one base away. CDR1 and CDR2 are drawn from the germline V gene (reference sequence): SEHNR, FQNEAQ. Reading from cysteine to phenylalanine, the CDR3 counts 13 amino acids. Just CDR3 DNA is preserved here, 39 bases in frame from base 1. Trimming takes 5 bases from V and 3 bases from J, and the germline ends sit 9 bases apart. The immunoSEQ Assay, a bias-controlled multiplex PCR, was used to amplify TCRbeta CDR3 regions from genomic DNA. From the authors' description of their analysis: Within the assay, amplification of reference gene primers was used to estimate how many nucleated cells each sample contained. Sequence reads were collapsed and filtered to measure the absolute abundance of every unique TCRbeta CDR3 rearrangement. For each sample, productive Simpson clonality was calculated as the square root of Simpson's diversity index over productive rearrangements. TCRdb obtained this table from immuneACCESS and retained in-frame rearrangements with V and J assigned. These tables miss some clones; where compared with another copy, unresolved V genes account for less than half of the shortfall, and the remainder is unexplained. V and J calls plus clone size are reproduced from that table; the DNA served to infer D and trimming. The sample data list 430,000 or so clones, and roughly 90% of these were observed just once. In total, the top ten clones hold 0.65% to 1% of the sample.

This entry comes from a study of blood T cell repertoires in COVID-19 (dated by TCRdb to the early 2020s). Regarding the complete study: Collaborator samples came from the United States, Italy and Spain and covered acute and convalescent phases of COVID-19. The prospective study material was composed of cDNA or gDNA derived from T cells, B-cell-depleted T cells, or PBMCs. The repertoires were made available in a free public database intended to serve as a resource for research on the immune response to SARS-CoV-2. Samples were obtained from the ongoing ImmuneRACE study (first 160 participants) and from 1,254 subjects provided by 6 global collaborators. Where available, HLA class I and class II types were taken from metadata supplied by the sample provider and were not determined by assay-based typing. Nearly every sample came with metadata listing a de-identified subject ID, COVID-19 status, age in years and sex. Subjects who had been exposed to COVID-19, were actively infected with it, or had recovered from it provided the deeply sampled blood TCRbeta repertoires that made up the dataset.

One collaborating source in Seattle enrolled patients during active infection and followed them longitudinally through the course of disease. Whole blood was collected in K2EDTA tubes by collaborating institutions according to the institutions' own protocols. For TCRbeta analysis, collaborators shipped samples in one of three forms: frozen whole blood, isolated PBMCs, or DNA extracted from either of those sample types. The research as a whole found: The quantity of clinical and demographic metadata differed by source and by participant and was supplied without curation.

Sequenced material: peripheral blood. The receptor chain draws on TRBV7-9 and TRBJ2-3, and possibly TRBD1, on 7 matching bases. The clonotype originates from a young man with COVID-19, enrolled during active disease. The nucleotides are TGTGCCAGCAGCCCAGGGGGGACAGATACGCAGTATTTT. Translated, it reads CASSPGGTDTQYF.